This T cell receptor (beta chain) was captured by sequencing in a study of T-cell memory formation after mild COVID-19. Overall study findings and caveats: Later expanders leaned CD4+, whereas clones that contracted between day 15 and 85 were balanced CD4/CD8. Some SARS-CoV-2-responding clones were already detected in memory before infection. Among clones peaking at day 37 in the second wave, SARS-CoV-2 specificity remained unconfirmed.

The V gene end was trimmed by 7 bases and the J gene end by 1 base; junction bases not matched to a gene: 9. CDR3 length: 17 residues. A single count supports this clonotype. As yet, its antigen is unknown. 5'RACE with constant-segment primers yielded barcoded, UMI-tagged TCR alpha and TCR beta cDNA libraries. TCRdb re-called the 5' RACE reads through MiXCR, storing one row per CDR3 protein. The table records 170,000 or so distinct CDR3 sequences, around a fifth of them present only once. The source is an adult woman who had mild COVID-19 (a few samples of this study predate the infection). Cell type and time point are not known. The chain is built from TRBV12-3 or TRBV12-4 and TRBJ2-3, with 12 bases that match TRBD2. The sequenced sample consisted of PBMCs or a T cell subset sorted from them (not recorded which). CDR3 loop: CASKTSGSNQGTDTQYF. The CDR3 coding sequence is TGTGCCAGCAAGACTAGCGGGAGCAACCAGGGCACAGATACGCAGTATTTT.